The present entry profiles one TCR beta chain with its context. The V end lost 1 base, the J end lost 7 bases, and 20 bases lay between the germline ends. This CDR3 has 16 amino acids. Per the germline V gene, CDR1 is SGHRS and CDR2 is YFSETQ. The sample belongs to a study of T-cell reconstitution after alpha-beta-depleted transplantation in children. Unique molecular identifiers were used to barcode this TCRbeta library. TCRdb passed the PCR reads through MiXCR, listing each CDR3 protein once. The sample lists approximately 640,000 distinct CDR3 sequences; about 15% were seen once. V gene TRBV5-1 combines with J gene TRBJ1-2; D may be TRBD1 (6 bases). The receptor was derived from a human donor who donated a stem cell graft to a child with acute myeloid leukemia. The sequenced sample was PBMCs from the stem cell graft donor, obtained from the stem cell graft. The CDR3 bases are TGCGCCAGCAGCTTGAGGCAGGGGCGCCAAAACGGTGGCTACACCTTC. The encoded protein is CASSLRQGRQNGGYTF.